The 27 T cell receptor beta chains in this list originate from one sample, sequenced in a study of beta chain features in type 1 diabetes. The investigators reverse transcribed all of the isolated RNA, so they sequenced expressed TCRB transcripts. Data came from immunoSEQ multiplex PCR; TCRdb stores just in-frame clones and leaves some out. This sample has under 250,000 clones, with 11% to 15% found just once. Specimen: naive CD4+ T cells from blood. These receptors all stem from a woman aged 40 to 50 in good health.

The genes are TRBV5-1 and TRBJ2-3; perhaps TRBD1 as D (5 bases). This CDR3 comprises 15 residues. Per germline, CDR1 SGHRS and CDR2 YFSETQ. Trimming shortened V by 5 bases and J by 3 bases, and 16 bases separated the two germline ends. The CDR3 bases are TGCGCCAGCAGTCTCGCAGGGTTGCAGACAGATACGCAGTATTTT. Translating it yields CASSLAGLQTDTQYF.

The rearrangement joins TRBV4-1 to TRBJ2-3; 14 positions match TRBD2. The V gene end was trimmed by 1 base and the J gene end by 6 bases; junction bases not matched to a gene: 3. The germline V gene has CDR1 MGHRA and CDR2 YSYEKL. CDR3 length equals 16 residues. In nucleotides, the CDR3 is TGCGCCAGCAGCCAAGGACTAGCGGGGGGGCCGGATACGCAGTATTTT. Protein sequence: CASSQGLAGGPDTQYF.

This clone was seen only a few times. This chain uses TRBV29-1 with TRBJ1-2, with 7 bases fitting TRBD1. This CDR3 region has 13 residues. The germline CDR1 and CDR2 sequences are SQVTM and ANQGSEA. Trimming took 4 bases from V and 2 from J; bases not matched to a gene: 4. CDR3 in amino acids: CSVAEGQNYGYTF. CDR3 bases: TGCAGCGTTGCCGAGGGACAGAACTATGGCTACACCTTC.

This chain connects TRBV5-1 to TRBJ2-4; 9 positions match TRBD1. Germline values: CDR1 SGHRS, CDR2 YFSETQ. J was trimmed by 5 bases and V by 0 bases; bases with no gene match: 3. The CDR3 length is 15 residues. The CDR3 here is CASSLAGTGQNIQYF. The CDR3 coding sequence is TGCGCCAGCAGCTTGGCGGGGACAGGGCAAAACATTCAGTACTTC.

This clone was observed a few times. V is TRBV9 and J is TRBJ2-1; D uncertain. The germline gives CDR1 SGDLS, CDR2 YYNGEE. V dropped 3 bases and J dropped 5 bases, with 6 bases sitting between them. The CDR3 sequence is 12 residues long. CDR3 DNA: TGTGCCAGCAGCGCCGAGAACAATGAGCAGTTCTTC. It encodes CASSAENNEQFF.

This clone was observed a few times. The chain is built from TRBV15 and TRBJ2-3; maybe TRBD2 (6 bases). The CDR3 totals 16 residues. Trimming took 1 base from V and 0 from J, leaving 11 bases between them. The germline CDR1 and CDR2 sequences are LNHNV and YYDKDF (reference sequence). CDR3 DNA sequence: TGTGCCACCAGCAGAGCCGGGCGGGGTAGCACAGATACGCAGTATTTT. Protein sequence: CATSRAGRGSTDTQYF. The whole variable domain, remainder taken from reference TRBV15 and TRBJ2-3, is DAMVIQNPRYQVTQFGKPVTLSCSQTLNHNVMYWYQQKSSQAPKLLFHYYDKDFNNEADTPDNFQSRRPNTSFCFLDIRSPGLGDTAMYLCATSRAGRGSTDTQYFGPGTRLTVL.

This clone turned up a few times. V and J are TRBV19 and TRBJ2-1; 10 bases line up with TRBD2. The CDR3 loop spans 15 amino acids. CDR1 is LNHDA and CDR2 is SQIVND in the germline V gene (reference sequence). V shed 1 base and J 4 bases; nucleotides not matched to a gene: 1. CDR3 coding DNA: TGTGCCAGTAGTATAGGTAGCGGGGGGTACAATGAGCAGTTCTTC. Translating gives CASSIGSGGYNEQFF.

This clone was seen a few times. The rearrangement uses TRBV7-9 and TRBJ2-5; 7 bases are a match to TRBD1. The junction had 1 base not matched to a gene; V was cut back by 0 bases and J by 6 bases. Germline V gene lookup returns CDR1 SEHNR and CDR2 FQNEAQ (reference sequence). The CDR3 contains 13 residues. CDR3 DNA sequence: TGTGCCAGCAGCTTAGCACAGGGGCAGACCCAGTACTTC. The encoded protein is CASSLAQGQTQYF.

The V and J genes are TRBV7-9 and TRBJ1-2; tentatively, D is TRBD1 (6 bases). Per germline, CDR1 SEHNR and CDR2 FQNEAQ (reference sequence). The CDR3 contains 13 residues. With 5 bases removed from V and 6 bases from J, the gap between germline ends came to 13 bases. CDR3 residues: CASSPTGYDGYTF. Here the CDR3 DNA reads TGTGCCAGCAGCCCTACAGGGTATGATGGCTACACCTTC.

This clone has a handful of counts. This rearrangement joins TRBV11-2 to TRBJ2-3; 9 positions match TRBD2. The length of the CDR3 is 16 residues. V dropped 5 bases and J dropped 2; count of bases not matched to a gene: 8. In germline, CDR1 is SGHAT, CDR2 FQNNGV. CDR3 nucleotide sequence: TGTGCCAGCAGCCCAAGCGGGGGGAAGACCACAGATACGCAGTATTTT. This encodes CASSPSGGKTTDTQYF.

The chain uses TRBV18 and TRBJ2-5; 8 bases line up with TRBD1. This CDR3 is 14 amino acids long. The V segment lost 3 bases and the J segment 5 bases; nucleotides outside the gene matches: 5. In germline, CDR1 is KGHSH, CDR2 LQKENI. CDR3 loop: CASSPGQGPETQYF. Written as DNA, the CDR3 is TGTGCCAGCTCACCCGGACAGGGTCCGGAGACCCAGTACTTC.

The chain's CDR3 is CASSTPAGGAGNIQYF. CDR3 nucleotide sequence: TGTGCCAGCAGTACTCCAGCGGGGGGGGCCGGGAACATTCAGTACTTC. The chain combines TRBV27 with TRBJ2-4; 10 nucleotides agree with TRBD2. The V and J ends lost 5 bases and 7 bases, in that order; junction bases with no gene match: 11. The CDR3 is made up of 16 amino acids. Germline lookup yields CDR1 MNHEY and CDR2 SMNVEV (reference sequence).

The chain uses TRBV25-1 and TRBJ1-2, with 10 nucleotides matching TRBD1. Unmatched junction bases numbered 11, after V lost 3 bases and J lost 7 bases. CDR3 length: 16 residues. Looked up from germline, CDR1 is MGHDK and CDR2 is SYGVNS. CDR3 in DNA: TGTGCCAGCAGTGAGGACAGGGGGAACGGGATCGCTGGCTACACCTTC. This codes for CASSEDRGNGIAGYTF.

This rearrangement joins TRBV6-5 to TRBJ2-5; 7 nucleotides match TRBD2. The V segment lost 2 bases and the J segment 5 bases; nucleotides outside the gene matches: 8. CDR3 length: 15 residues. The V gene's germline CDR1 is MNHEY and CDR2 SVGAGI. CDR3 sequence: CASSYGAGSGETQYF. CDR3 in DNA: TGTGCCAGCAGTTACGGAGCGGGGTCGGGGGAGACCCAGTACTTC.

This clone was detected a few times. This CDR3 is also generated by other DNA sequences in the sample. V and J are TRBV27 and TRBJ2-6; D unclear. The CDR3 is 13 residues long. The germline CDR1 and CDR2 sequences are MNHEY and SMNVEV (reference sequence). Trimming took 6 bases from V and 1 from J, leaving 4 bases between them. Here the CDR3 DNA reads TGTGCCAGCAGAGCGTCTGGGGCCAACGTCCTGACTTTC. The encoded protein is CASRASGANVLTF.

In its sample, this clone was seen a few times. The chain carries TRBV5-4 and TRBJ2-3, with TRBD1 matching over 7 bases. The CDR3 is 15 residues long. V trimming: 3 bases; J trimming: 1 base; junction bases outside the gene matches: 5. Germline lookup yields CDR1 SGHNT and CDR2 YYREEE (reference sequence). CDR3 residues: CASSSRTGGTDTQYF. In DNA, the CDR3 is TGTGCCAGCAGCTCTCGGACAGGTGGCACAGATACGCAGTATTTT.

This clone has more than one count but fewer than ten. The chain employs TRBV7-2 and TRBJ2-3; weak D call: TRBD2 (6 bases). Deletions cut 3 bases from V and 6 bases from J, with 16 bases between. Germline V lookup: CDR1 SGHTA, CDR2 FQGNSA. CDR3 size: 15 residues. The CDR3 loop is CASSFGGGVSDTQYF. In nucleotides, the CDR3 is TGTGCCAGCAGCTTCGGGGGAGGTGTCTCGGATACGCAGTATTTT.

This clone has at least ten counts. The V gene is TRBV10-3, the J gene TRBJ2-2; no definite D call. The CDR3 is 10 amino acids. Germline lookup yields CDR1 ENHRY and CDR2 SYGVKD. V lost 2 bases and J 11 bases, leaving 3 bases between the germline ends. The DNA for the CDR3 is TGTGCCATCAGTGAGCGTGAGCTGTTTTTT. It encodes CAISERELFF.

Comments on this clone: The junction shows a germline mismatch at one end, possibly a read error. The rearrangement joins TRBV6-1 to TRBJ1-2; the D is unclear. There are 13 residues in the CDR3. Germline CDR1 reads MNHNS; CDR2 reads SASEGT. In nucleotides, the CDR3 is TGTGCCAGCTCTCTACTCCCAGAGAAACAACAGATCTTC. It encodes CASSLLPEKQQIF.

V usage is TRBV4-3 and J usage is TRBJ2-5; tentative D call: TRBD2 (6 bases). Trimming pared 0 bases from V and 3 bases from J, leaving 11 bases between. The CDR3 has 15 residues. Per germline, CDR1 LGHNA and CDR2 YSLEER. DNA of the CDR3: TGCGCCAGCAGCCAAGAAGGGCGGGGAGAAGAGACCCAGTACTTC. This sequence encodes CASSQEGRGEETQYF.

The chain joins TRBV7-2 to TRBJ1-5, with D possibly being TRBD1 (6 bases). Trimming took 7 bases from V and 3 from J, leaving 16 bases between them. The CDR3 runs 15 residues. The germline V gene has CDR1 SGHTA and CDR2 FQGNSA. Here the CDR3 reads CASTGLGGLNQPQHF. CDR3 nucleotides: TGTGCCAGCACTGGACTGGGGGGGCTCAATCAGCCCCAGCATTTT.

J is TRBJ2-5 and V is TRBV4-3, with a tentative D call TRBD2 (6 bases). The germline V and J ends were trimmed by 2 bases and 2 bases, with 15 bases remaining between them. The CDR3 has 16 amino acids. The germline V gene has CDR1 LGHNA and CDR2 YSLEER. The CDR3 DNA is TGCGCCAGCAGCCAATATCCCGGGACTGTTCAAGAGACCCAGTACTTC. Translating gives CASSQYPGTVQETQYF.

This clone was seen a few times. The chain recombines TRBV19 with TRBJ1-2; 9 nucleotides agree with TRBD1. This CDR3 region has 13 residues. Germline V gives CDR1 LNHDA, CDR2 SQIVND (reference sequence). V shed 4 bases and J 4 bases; nucleotides not matched to a gene: 1. DNA of the CDR3: TGTGCCAGTAGTAGGGACAGGGTCTATGGCTACACCTTC. Its translation is CASSRDRVYGYTF. The full variable domain, in which reference TRBV19 and TRBJ1-2 provide the parts outside the CDR3, is DGGITQSPKYLFRKEGQNVTLSCEQNLNHDAMYWYRQDPGQGLRLIYYSQIVNDFQKGDIAEGYSVSREKKESFPLTVTSAQKNPTAFYLCASSRDRVYGYTFGSGTRLTVV.

V and J are TRBV5-1 and TRBJ2-7; 8 bases are a match to TRBD2. After removal of 4 bases from V and 5 bases from J, the junction contained 11 bases not matched to a gene. Germline V gene data show CDR1 as SGHRS and CDR2 as YFSETQ. This CDR3 spans 15 amino acids. The CDR3 bases are TGCGCCAGCAGCCCGCCCCCGGGGGGGGCCAACGAGCAGTACTTC. The encoded protein is CASSPPPGGANEQYF.

V usage is TRBV19 and J usage is TRBJ1-5; D is perhaps TRBD1 (6 bases). This CDR3 has 17 amino acids. Germline CDR1 LNHDA, CDR2 SQIVND (reference sequence). Trimming took off 4 bases at V and 6 bases at J, with 22 bases between the two ends. CDR3 protein: CASSTRGGRGMAQPQHF. The CDR3 coding sequence is TGTGCCAGTAGTACGCGCGGGGGCCGGGGCATGGCTCAGCCCCAGCATTTT. Full variable domain (rest looked up from reference TRBV19 and TRBJ1-5): DGGITQSPKYLFRKEGQNVTLSCEQNLNHDAMYWYRQDPGQGLRLIYYSQIVNDFQKGDIAEGYSVSREKKESFPLTVTSAQKNPTAFYLCASSTRGGRGMAQPQHFGDGTRLSIL.

This clone occurred a few times. J is TRBJ2-7 and V is TRBV2; possibly TRBD1 for D (5 bases). Germline CDR1 and CDR2: SNHLY and FYNNEI. V was cut by 1 base and J by 4 bases, with 5 bases left in between. The CDR3 totals 12 residues. CDR3 nucleotides: TGTGCCAGCAGTGAAGAGGGGTACGAGCAGTACTTC. It codes for CASSEEGYEQYF.

This clone has a handful of counts. The V gene is TRBV6-5, the J gene TRBJ2-4; 7 positions match TRBD1. With V trimmed by 6 bases and J by 4 bases, 3 bases remained unmatched. Germline V gene sequence: CDR1 MNHEY, CDR2 SVGAGI. This CDR3 contains 13 residues. The CDR3 DNA follows: TGTGCCAGCAGACAGGGGATAAAAAACATTCAGTACTTC. It encodes CASRQGIKNIQYF.